Shown below are 3 T cell receptor beta chains from a single sample sequenced in a study of blood T cell repertoires in COVID-19. Sequencing used immunoSEQ multiplex PCR; TCRdb keeps in-frame clones, though not all of them. The table lists roughly 380,000 clones, 85% of them singletons. Sequences were obtained from peripheral blood. These receptors all come from a woman younger than 30 with acute or convalescent COVID-19.

CDR3: CASSLSGTIYNEQFF. CDR3 nucleotides: TGTGCCAGCAGCTTATCCGGGACTATCTACAATGAGCAGTTCTTC. The chain is built from TRBV7-8 and TRBJ2-1; 7 nucleotides align to TRBD2. V was pared by 2 bases and J by 3 bases, with 4 bases of the junction left unmatched. Germline lookup yields CDR1 SGHVS and CDR2 FQNEAQ. This CDR3 has 15 amino acids.

The V and J genes are TRBV5-1 and TRBJ1-2; possibly TRBD1 for D (5 bases). Germline loops: CDR1 SGHRS, CDR2 YFSETQ. Between the trimmed V and J ends, which lost 2 bases and 0 bases, there was a span of 11 bases. The length of the CDR3 is 15 residues. The CDR3 sequence: CASSLGGATNYGYTF. The CDR3 DNA is TGCGCCAGCAGCTTAGGAGGGGCGACTAACTATGGCTACACCTTC.

The chain couples TRBV28 to TRBJ1-2; 7 bases are a match to TRBD1. The trim removed 4 bases at V and 4 bases at J, leaving 9 bases unmatched. CDR3 length: 15 residues. Germline lookup yields CDR1 MDHEN and CDR2 SYDVKM. The CDR3 coding sequence is TGTGCCAGCAGTTCCCCGGACAGGTCAAGCTATGGCTACACCTTC. Its translation: CASSSPDRSSYGYTF.